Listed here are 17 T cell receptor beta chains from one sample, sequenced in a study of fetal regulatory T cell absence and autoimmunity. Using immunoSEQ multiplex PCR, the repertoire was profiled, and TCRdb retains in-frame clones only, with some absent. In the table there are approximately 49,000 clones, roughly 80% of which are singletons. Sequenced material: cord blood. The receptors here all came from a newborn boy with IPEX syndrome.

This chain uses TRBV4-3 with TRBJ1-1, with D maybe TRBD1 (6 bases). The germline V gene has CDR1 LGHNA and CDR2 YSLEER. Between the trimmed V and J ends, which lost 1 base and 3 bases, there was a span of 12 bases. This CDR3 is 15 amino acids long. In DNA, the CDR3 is TGCGCCAGCAGCCAAGTTGGCCCAGGGGACACTGAAGCTTTCTTT. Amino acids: CASSQVGPGDTEAFF.

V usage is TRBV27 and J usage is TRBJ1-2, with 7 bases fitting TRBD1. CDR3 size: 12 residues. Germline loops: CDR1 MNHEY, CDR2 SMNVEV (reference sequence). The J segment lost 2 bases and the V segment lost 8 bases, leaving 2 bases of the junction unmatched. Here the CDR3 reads CASSGGNYGYTF. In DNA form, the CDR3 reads TGTGCCAGCTCAGGGGGAAACTATGGCTACACCTTC.

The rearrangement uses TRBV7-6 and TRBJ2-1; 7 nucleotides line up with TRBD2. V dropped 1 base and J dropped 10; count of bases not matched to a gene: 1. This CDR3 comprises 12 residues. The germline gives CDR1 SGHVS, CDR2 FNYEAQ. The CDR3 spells CASSLETSEQFF. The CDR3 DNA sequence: TGTGCCAGCAGCTTAGAGACTAGCGAGCAGTTCTTC.

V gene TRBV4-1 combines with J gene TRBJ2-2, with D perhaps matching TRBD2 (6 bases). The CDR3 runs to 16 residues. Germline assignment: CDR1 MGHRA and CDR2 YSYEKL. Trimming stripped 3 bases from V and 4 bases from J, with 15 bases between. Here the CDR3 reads CASSHGGLGGTGELFF. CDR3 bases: TGCGCCAGCAGCCACGGTGGACTCGGGGGCACCGGGGAGCTGTTTTTT.

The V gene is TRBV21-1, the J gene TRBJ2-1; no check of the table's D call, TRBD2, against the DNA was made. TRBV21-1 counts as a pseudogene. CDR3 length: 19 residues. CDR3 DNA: TGTGCCAGCAAAAGACGGAGGGGCCGGGTTGGCGGGTTATACAATGAGCAGTTCTTC. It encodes CASKRRRGRVGGLYNEQFF.

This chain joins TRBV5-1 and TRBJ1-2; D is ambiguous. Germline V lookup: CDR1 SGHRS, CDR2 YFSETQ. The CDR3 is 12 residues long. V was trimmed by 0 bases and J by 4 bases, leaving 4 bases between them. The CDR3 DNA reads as TGCGCCAGCAGCTTGGACAGCTATGGCTACACCTTC. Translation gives CASSLDSYGYTF.

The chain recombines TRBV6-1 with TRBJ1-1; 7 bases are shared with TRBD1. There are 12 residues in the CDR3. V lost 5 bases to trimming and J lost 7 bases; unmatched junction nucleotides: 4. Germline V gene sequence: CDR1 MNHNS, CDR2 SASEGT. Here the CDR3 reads CASSLGGFEAFF. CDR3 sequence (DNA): TGTGCCAGCAGTCTAGGGGGCTTTGAAGCTTTCTTT.

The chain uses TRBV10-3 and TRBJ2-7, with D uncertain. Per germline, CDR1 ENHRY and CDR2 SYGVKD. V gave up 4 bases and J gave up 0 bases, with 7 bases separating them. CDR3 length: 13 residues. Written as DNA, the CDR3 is TGTGCCATCAGTGTTGGCAGCTCCTACGAGCAGTACTTC. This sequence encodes CAISVGSSYEQYF.

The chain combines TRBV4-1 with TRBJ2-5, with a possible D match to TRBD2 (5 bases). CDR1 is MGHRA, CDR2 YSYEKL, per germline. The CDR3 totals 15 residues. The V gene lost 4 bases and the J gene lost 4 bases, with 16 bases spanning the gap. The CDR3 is CASSPLEGVVETQYF. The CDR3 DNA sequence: TGCGCCAGCAGCCCCCTTGAGGGCGTCGTAGAGACCCAGTACTTC.

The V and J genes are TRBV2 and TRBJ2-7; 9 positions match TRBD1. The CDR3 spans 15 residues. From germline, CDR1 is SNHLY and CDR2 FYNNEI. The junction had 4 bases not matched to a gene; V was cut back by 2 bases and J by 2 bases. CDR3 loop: CASSEWGQGAYEQYF. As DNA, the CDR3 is TGTGCCAGCAGTGAATGGGGACAGGGCGCCTACGAGCAGTACTTC.

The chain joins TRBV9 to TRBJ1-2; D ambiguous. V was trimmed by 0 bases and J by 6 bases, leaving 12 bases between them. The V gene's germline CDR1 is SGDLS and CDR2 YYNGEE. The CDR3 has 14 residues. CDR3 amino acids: CASSVDGHAHGYTF. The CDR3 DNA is TGTGCCAGCAGCGTAGACGGCCATGCGCATGGCTACACCTTC.

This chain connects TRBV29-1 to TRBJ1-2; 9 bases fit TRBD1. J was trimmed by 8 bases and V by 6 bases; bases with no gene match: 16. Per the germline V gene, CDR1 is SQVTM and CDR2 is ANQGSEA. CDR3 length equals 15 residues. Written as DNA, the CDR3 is TGCAGCGTGGGGACCGGGACAGGGAGGGTGAGGGGCTACACCTTC. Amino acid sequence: CSVGTGTGRVRGYTF. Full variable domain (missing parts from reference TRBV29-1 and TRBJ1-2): SAVISQKPSRDICQRGTSLTIQCQVDSQVTMMFWYRQQPGQSLTLIATANQGSEATYESGFVIDKFPISRPNLTFSTLTVSNMSPEDSSIYLCSVGTGTGRVRGYTFGSGTRLTVV.

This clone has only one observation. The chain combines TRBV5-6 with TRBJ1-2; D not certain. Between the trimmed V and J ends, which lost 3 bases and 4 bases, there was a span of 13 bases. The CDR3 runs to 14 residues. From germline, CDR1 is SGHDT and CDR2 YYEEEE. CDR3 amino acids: CASSSSKALYGYTF. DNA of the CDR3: TGTGCCAGCAGCTCGTCTAAGGCCCTCTATGGCTACACCTTC.

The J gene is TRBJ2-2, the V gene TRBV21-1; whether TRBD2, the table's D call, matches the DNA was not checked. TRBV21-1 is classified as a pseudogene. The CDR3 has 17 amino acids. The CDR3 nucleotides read TGTGCCAGCAGCAAAGTCCGACTAGCGGGGCCAACCGGGGAGCTGTTTTTT. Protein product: CASSKVRLAGPTGELFF.

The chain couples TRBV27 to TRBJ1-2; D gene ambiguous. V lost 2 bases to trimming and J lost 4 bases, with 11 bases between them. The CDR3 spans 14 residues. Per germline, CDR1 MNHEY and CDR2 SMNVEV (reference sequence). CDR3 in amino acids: CASSLGTTGYGYTF. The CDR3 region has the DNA TGTGCCAGCAGTTTAGGCACAACGGGCTATGGCTACACCTTC.

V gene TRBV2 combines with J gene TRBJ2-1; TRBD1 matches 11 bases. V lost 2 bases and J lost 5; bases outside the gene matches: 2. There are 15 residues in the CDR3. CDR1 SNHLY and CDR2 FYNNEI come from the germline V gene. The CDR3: CASSEWDRGNNEQFF. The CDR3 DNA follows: TGTGCCAGCAGTGAATGGGACAGGGGGAACAATGAGCAGTTCTTC. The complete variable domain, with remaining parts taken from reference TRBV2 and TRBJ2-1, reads EPEVTQTPSHQVTQMGQEVILRCVPISNHLYFYWYRQILGQKVEFLVSFYNNEISEKSEIFDDQFSVERPDGSNFTLKIRSTKLEDSAMYFCASSEWDRGNNEQFFGPGTRLTVL.

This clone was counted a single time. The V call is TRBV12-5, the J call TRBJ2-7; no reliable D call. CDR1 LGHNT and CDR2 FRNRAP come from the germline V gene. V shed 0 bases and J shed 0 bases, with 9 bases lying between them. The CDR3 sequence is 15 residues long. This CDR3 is CASGLVSRTSYEQYF. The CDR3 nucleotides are TGTGCTAGTGGTTTGGTATCCCGGACCTCCTACGAGCAGTACTTC.